A single sample gave rise to the 30 T cell receptor beta chains below, sequenced in a study of graft-versus-host responses after intestinal transplantation. Graft-derived tissue was subjected to processing to liberate intraepithelial and lamina propria lymphocytes. Only in-frame clones appear in the TCRdb table, and some are missing; sequencing was by immunoSEQ multiplex PCR. The sample lists tens of thousands of clones; around 90% were seen once. The material sequenced was ileum tissue, taken less than 210 days after intestinal transplant. Receptors were obtained from a human patient who received an intestinal transplant, so some T cells may come from the graft donor.

The rearrangement links TRBV10-3 to TRBJ1-2; D possibly corresponds to TRBD1 (6 bases). This CDR3 is built from 14 residues. CDR1 ENHRY and CDR2 SYGVKD come from the germline V gene. The V and J ends lost 6 bases and 1 base respectively, with 12 bases between them. CDR3 in DNA: TGTGCCATCAGGGACAGAACTCTTAACTATGGCTACACCTTC. Amino acid sequence: CAIRDRTLNYGYTF.

This chain uses TRBV7-9 with TRBJ1-1; D gene ambiguous. CDR1 SEHNR and CDR2 FQNEAQ come from the germline V gene (reference sequence). V dropped 1 base and J dropped 5 bases, with 5 bases sitting between them. The CDR3 consists of 12 residues. CDR3 nucleotides: TGTGCCAGCAGCTTAGAGGTGACTGAAGCTTTCTTT. As protein: CASSLEVTEAFF.

Points on this clone: The germline gene is not matched at one end of the junction; a read error may be the cause. This sequence joins TRBV5-1 and TRBJ2-1; D is possibly TRBD2 (6 bases). The CDR3 loop spans 13 amino acids. Per germline, CDR1 SGHRS and CDR2 YFSETQ. CDR3: CASCLADYNEQFF. Written as DNA, the CDR3 is TGCGCCAGCTGCTTAGCGGACTACAATGAGCAGTTCTTC.

This chain uses TRBV28 with TRBJ2-7; D is undetermined. Trimming took off 5 bases at V and 1 base at J, with 3 bases between the two ends. The CDR3 extends over 11 amino acids. The germline V gene encodes CDR1 MDHEN and CDR2 SYDVKM. The CDR3 sequence: CASSGSYEQYF. The DNA of the CDR3 is TGTGCCAGCAGTGGATCCTACGAGCAGTACTTC.

This clone has a single count. The gene calls are TRBV10-1 and TRBJ2-2, with 7 bases lining up with TRBD2. CDR3 length: 16 residues. The V segment lost 1 base and the J segment 3 bases; nucleotides outside the gene matches: 5. CDR1 is WNHNN, CDR2 SYGVQD, per germline (reference sequence). CDR3 region: CASSEWGGEDTGELFF. The CDR3 DNA is TGCGCCAGCAGTGAGTGGGGGGGAGAGGACACCGGGGAGCTGTTTTTT.

The chain joins TRBV28 to TRBJ2-7, with 8 bases that match TRBD1. CDR1 and CDR2 from the germline V gene are MDHEN and SYDVKM. This CDR3 region has 12 residues. V lost 5 bases, J lost 7 bases, and 4 bases stayed unmatched. The CDR3 DNA is TGTGCCAGCAGTCAGGGGGCTGGGGAGCAGTACTTC. Residues: CASSQGAGEQYF.

The V gene is TRBV19, the J gene TRBJ1-5; 8 nucleotides agree with TRBD1. The CDR3 runs to 14 residues. CDR1 and CDR2 from the germline V gene are LNHDA and SQIVND (reference sequence). V was pared by 3 bases and J by 4 bases, with 2 bases of the junction left unmatched. The chain's CDR3 is CASSITGGNQPQHF. CDR3 coding DNA: TGTGCCAGTAGTATTACAGGGGGAAATCAGCCCCAGCATTTT.

The V and J genes are TRBV6-5 and TRBJ2-1; D is possibly TRBD1 or TRBD2 (5 bases each). V gave up 2 bases and J gave up 4 bases, with 12 bases separating them. Germline V lookup: CDR1 MNHEY, CDR2 SVGAGI. The CDR3 is 15 amino acids. DNA of the CDR3: TGTGCCAGCAGTTACGCCGGGACCTCGTACAATGAGCAGTTCTTC. Its translation is CASSYAGTSYNEQFF.

The J gene is TRBJ2-1, the V gene TRBV12-5; no clear D. The CDR3 has 19 residues. The germline CDR1 and CDR2 sequences are LGHNT and FRNRAP. The V end was cut by 2 bases, the J end by 3 bases, with 23 bases between. The CDR3 bases are TGTGCTAGTGGTTTGAACCTCCTCCTGGGCGCAACATACTACAATGAGCAGTTCTTC. Its protein is CASGLNLLLGATYYNEQFF.

The chain combines TRBV7-9 with TRBJ1-3, with 8 bases matching TRBD1. The CDR3 extends over 17 amino acids. Germline lookup yields CDR1 SEHNR and CDR2 FQNEAQ (reference sequence). Trimming at V came to 2 bases and at J to 3 bases, leaving 9 bases not matched to a gene. CDR3 region: CASSLKWDRRLGNTIYF. CDR3 in DNA: TGTGCCAGCAGCTTAAAGTGGGACAGGCGACTTGGAAACACCATATATTTT.

This clone was seen only a few times. The V and J genes are TRBV6-5 and TRBJ2-7; maybe TRBD2 (6 bases). CDR3 length: 15 residues. V dropped 4 bases and J dropped 7 bases, with 20 bases sitting between them. The germline gives CDR1 MNHEY, CDR2 SVGAGI. The CDR3 is CASSSGTSPMWEQYF. The CDR3 bases are TGTGCCAGCAGTTCCGGGACTTCCCCGATGTGGGAGCAGTACTTC.

This chain links TRBV13 with TRBJ2-5; TRBD1 is a possible D gene (5 bases). The length of the CDR3 is 14 residues. The ends were cut back, 2 bases at V and 2 bases at J, with 9 bases in the middle. Germline lookup yields CDR1 PRHDT and CDR2 FYEKMQ (reference sequence). CDR3 protein: CASSLLAGQETQYF. Written as DNA, the CDR3 is TGTGCCAGCAGCTTATTGGCAGGGCAAGAGACCCAGTACTTC. Using reference TRBV13 and TRBJ2-5 for the parts outside the CDR3, the full variable domain is AAGVIQSPRHLIKEKRETATLKCYPIPRHDTVYWYQQGPGQDPQFLISFYEKMQSDKGSIPDRFSAQQFSDYHSELNMSSLELGDSALYFCASSLLAGQETQYFGPGTRLLVL.

J is TRBJ2-5 and V is TRBV27, with 10 bases fitting TRBD2. The CDR3 totals 15 residues. Germline-derived CDR1 and CDR2 are MNHEY and SMNVEV (reference sequence). The ends lost 4 bases at V and 4 bases at J; junction bases unmatched: 6. CDR3 nucleotide sequence: TGTGCCAGCAGTTCGGTACTAGCGGGAAGAGAGACCCAGTACTTC. Amino acid sequence: CASSSVLAGRETQYF.

CDR3 DNA: TGTGCCAGTAGTATAGGCCTAGCCATGAGCTCCTACGAGCAGTACTTC. It yields the protein CASSIGLAMSSYEQYF. The chain has TRBV19 and TRBJ2-7; D may be TRBD2 (5 bases). CDR1 and CDR2 from the germline V gene are LNHDA and SQIVND (reference sequence). This CDR3 has 16 residues. The V and J ends lost 1 base and 0 bases respectively, with 13 bases between them.

The rearrangement joins TRBV19 to TRBJ2-7; D may match TRBD1 or TRBD2 (5 bases each). Germline lookup yields CDR1 LNHDA and CDR2 SQIVND (reference sequence). V was shortened by 1 base and J by 3 bases, with 10 bases between the two germline ends. CDR3 length equals 14 residues. CDR3 nucleotide sequence: TGTGCCAGTAGTATAGCGGCAGGGAGCTACGAGCAGTACTTC. It is translated as CASSIAAGSYEQYF.

This rearrangement joins TRBV11-1 to TRBJ2-5, with 7 bases identical to TRBD1. With 3 bases clipped from V and 0 bases from J, the junction kept 13 bases outside the gene matches. This CDR3 has 18 amino acids. Germline CDR1 SGHAT, CDR2 FQDESV (reference sequence). The CDR3 protein is CASSFRTLGGSYQETQYF. CDR3 nucleotide sequence: TGTGCCAGCAGCTTCAGAACCCTAGGGGGCTCTTACCAAGAGACCCAGTACTTC.

This sequence joins TRBV18 and TRBJ2-2; TRBD2 is a possible D gene (5 bases). Germline CDR1 KGHSH, CDR2 LQKENI. V lost 5 bases and J 3 bases, leaving 13 bases between the germline ends. The CDR3 has 15 residues. In DNA form, the CDR3 reads TGTGCCAGCTCAAAGGGAGTTAGACACACCGGGGAGCTGTTTTTT. Amino acids: CASSKGVRHTGELFF.

The chain joins TRBV5-1 to TRBJ2-5; a weak D match, TRBD1 (6 bases). The V end lost 0 bases, the J end lost 5 bases, and 14 bases lay between the germline ends. CDR1 is SGHRS and CDR2 is YFSETQ in the germline V gene. The CDR3 is 15 residues long. Written as DNA, the CDR3 is TGCGCCAGCAGCTTGGGTCAGACAGGTTGGGAGACCCAGTACTTC. Translating gives CASSLGQTGWETQYF.

The chain combines TRBV5-1 with TRBJ2-3, with D maybe TRBD2 (5 bases). Trimming removed 6 bases from V and 6 bases from J, with 8 bases in between. Germline lookup yields CDR1 SGHRS and CDR2 YFSETQ. The CDR3 sequence is 11 residues long. The CDR3 sequence is CASKTGDTQYF. The CDR3 region has the DNA TGCGCCAGCAAGACGGGGGATACGCAGTATTTT.

As to this clone: A junction end diverges from the germline sequence, so it may reflect a read error. The chain carries TRBV7-7 and TRBJ1-4, with TRBD1 identical over 10 bases. The CDR3 is made up of 13 amino acids. Germline CDR1 is SSHAT and CDR2 is FNYEAQ (reference sequence). CDR3 sequence reads: CASSRDRGGKLFF. DNA of the CDR3: TGTGCTAGCAGCCGGGACAGGGGTGGAAAACTGTTTTTT. Full variable domain (outside the CDR3, taken from reference TRBV7-7 and TRBJ1-4): GAGVSQSPRYKVTKRGQDVTLRCDPISSHATLYWYQQALGQGPEFLTYFNYEAQPDKSGLPSDRFSAERPEGSISTLTIQRTEQRDSAMYRCASSRDRGGKLFFGSGTQLSVL.

This clone was picked up one time. The CDR3 DNA is TGTGCCAGCAACACCCCCGGACAGGTTACCTACGAGCAGTACTTC. It codes for CASNTPGQVTYEQYF. The chain uses TRBV28 and TRBJ2-7; 7 nucleotides match TRBD1. The CDR3 consists of 15 residues. With V trimmed by 7 bases and J by 2 bases, 11 bases remained unmatched. In germline, CDR1 is MDHEN, CDR2 SYDVKM.

The chain employs TRBV10-3 and TRBJ2-2; D is uncertain. CDR3 length: 12 residues. Between the trimmed V and J ends, which lost 11 bases and 5 bases, there was a span of 12 bases. Germline assignment: CDR1 ENHRY and CDR2 SYGVKD. The CDR3 DNA follows: TGTGCCTCATCGACGGTTACCGGGGAGCTGTTTTTT. Translated, it gives CASSTVTGELFF.

This clone was counted once. The chain joins TRBV28 to TRBJ2-5; D gene uncertain. The V end lost 4 bases, the J end lost 2 bases, and 14 bases lay between the germline ends. CDR3 length equals 15 residues. Germline V gene lookup returns CDR1 MDHEN and CDR2 SYDVKM. CDR3 coding DNA: TGTGCCAGCAGTTCACCCCGGACGGCGCAAGAGACCCAGTACTTC. Amino acid sequence: CASSSPRTAQETQYF.

Only one count was recorded for this clone. A read error may produce the germline difference seen at one junction end. The J gene is TRBJ2-7, the V gene TRBV7-7, with no clear D. The CDR3 is made up of 13 amino acids. CDR1 and CDR2 (germline): SSHAT, FNYEAQ (reference sequence). The CDR3 bases are TGTGCTAGCAGCTTAGCCCTGGGGTACGAGCAGTACTTC. Protein: CASSLALGYEQYF.

This chain connects TRBV27 to TRBJ1-2; the match to TRBD1 covers 12 bases. Germline assignment: CDR1 MNHEY and CDR2 SMNVEV (reference sequence). The CDR3 covers 14 residues. With V trimmed by 5 bases and J by 8 bases, 6 bases remained unmatched. In DNA, the CDR3 is TGTGCCAGCAGTCCAGGGACAGGGGGCTGGGGCTACACCTTC. This sequence encodes CASSPGTGGWGYTF.

The genes are TRBV2 and TRBJ2-7; D remains ambiguous. CDR1 SNHLY and CDR2 FYNNEI come from the germline V gene. V lost 1 base, J lost 1 base, and 8 bases lay in between. The CDR3 sequence is 14 residues long. DNA for the CDR3: TGTGCCAGCAGTGAAGATTGGGGATCCTACGAGCAGTACTTC. Translation: CASSEDWGSYEQYF.

CDR3 sequence reads: CASSEVPSGGAEQYF. The CDR3 DNA sequence: TGTGCCAGCAGTGAAGTTCCTAGCGGGGGGGCAGAGCAGTACTTC. This chain connects TRBV2 to TRBJ2-7, with TRBD2 identical over 12 bases. J gave up 7 bases and V 1 base, and 5 bases lay outside the gene matches. Germline lookup yields CDR1 SNHLY and CDR2 FYNNEI. This CDR3 has 15 amino acids.

This clone was seen more than once but under ten times. V is TRBV15 and J is TRBJ1-5; tentatively, D is TRBD1 (5 bases). In germline, CDR1 is LNHNV, CDR2 YYDKDF (reference sequence). Trimming took off 4 bases at V and 5 bases at J, with 6 bases between the two ends. The CDR3 contains 12 residues. Written as DNA, the CDR3 is TGTGCCACCAGCACCAGGGATCAGCCCCAGCATTTT. It yields the protein CATSTRDQPQHF.

In the case of this clone: The sample carries other DNA sequences with the same CDR3. V gene TRBV4-1 combines with J gene TRBJ2-7; 8 nucleotides line up with TRBD2. The CDR3 has 15 amino acids. Trimming took 3 bases from V and 6 from J; bases not matched to a gene: 10. Germline loops: CDR1 MGHRA, CDR2 YSYEKL. The CDR3 bases are TGCGCCAGCAGCCAGCGGACTAGCAGTACGCGCGAGCAGTACTTC. This encodes CASSQRTSSTREQYF.

The V and J genes are TRBV29-1 and TRBJ2-1, with 11 bases matching TRBD2. Germline-derived CDR1 and CDR2 are SQVTM and ANQGSEA. Germline trimming cut 6 bases from V and 4 bases from J; bases unmatched to any gene: 8. The CDR3 has 15 residues. This CDR3 reads CSVALRLAGYNEQFF. The CDR3, as DNA: TGCAGCGTCGCCCTTCGACTAGCGGGGTACAATGAGCAGTTCTTC.